The 9 T cell receptor beta chains below all came from one sample that was sequenced in a study of T cell repertoires in cytomegalovirus infection. Their specific antigens are unknown. Each CDR3 protein is one row after TCRdb ran MiXCR on the reads. The sample contains a few hundred thousand distinct CDR3 sequences, 40% of which appear only once. Sequenced material: cultured PBMCs, taken from culture after CMV antigen stimulation. The source of these receptors is a human donor in good health (CMV status not recorded). Some clones in this sample may be carry-over from other donors' samples.

This clonotype was seen at least ten times. The rearrangement uses TRBV7-2 and TRBJ2-7; 7 bases agree with TRBD2. This CDR3 region has 15 residues. V was pared by 2 bases and J by 0 bases, with 4 bases of the junction left unmatched. The V gene's germline CDR1 is SGHTA and CDR2 FQGNSA. CDR3 DNA: TGTGCCAGCAGCTTATCCGGGGGGTACTCCTACGAGCAGTACTTC. It encodes CASSLSGGYSYEQYF.

This clonotype turned up a few times. This chain uses TRBV7-6 with TRBJ2-3; 7 nucleotides align to TRBD2. The CDR3 extends over 16 amino acids. Trimming cost V 1 base and J 2 bases; bases outside gene matches: 6. Germline values: CDR1 SGHVS, CDR2 FNYEAQ. The CDR3 DNA follows: TGTGCCAGCAGCTTAGGTCGCGGGACTAACACAGATACGCAGTATTTT. Translated, it gives CASSLGRGTNTDTQYF.

The gene calls are TRBV3-1 and TRBJ2-1, with TRBD2 matching 7 bases. V was clipped by 1 base and J by 8 bases; unmatched bases: 2. This CDR3 contains 13 residues. The germline gives CDR1 LGHDT, CDR2 YNNKEL (reference sequence). The CDR3 reads CASSQGTRDEQFF. As DNA, the CDR3 is TGTGCCAGCAGCCAAGGGACTAGAGATGAGCAGTTCTTC.

The V call is TRBV6-2 or TRBV6-3, the J call TRBJ2-7, with TRBD1 matching 8 bases. J gave up 2 bases and V 8 bases, and 2 bases lay outside the gene matches. Germline V lookup: CDR1 MNHEY, CDR2 SVGEGT. The CDR3 runs 12 residues. The CDR3 reads CASDRGPYEQYF. CDR3 DNA sequence: TGTGCCAGCGACAGGGGTCCCTACGAGCAGTACTTC.

This chain uses TRBV7-2 with TRBJ1-4, with 8 bases that match TRBD1. V lost 9 bases to trimming and J lost 8 bases; unmatched junction nucleotides: 5. There are 12 residues in the CDR3. Germline V lookup: CDR1 SGHTA, CDR2 FQGNSA. This chain's CDR3 is CASGQGWEKLFF. CDR3 DNA: TGTGCCAGTGGACAGGGCTGGGAAAAACTGTTTTTT.

The V and J genes are TRBV27 and TRBJ2-3, with TRBD2 as a possible D gene (6 bases). The CDR3 extends over 18 amino acids. Germline CDR1 MNHEY, CDR2 SMNVEV (reference sequence). Trimming cost V 1 base and J 6 bases, with 23 bases left between them. CDR3 nucleotides: TGTGCCAGCAGTTTATATGGCGGGGCCCTCGCGAGTGGCGATACGCAGTATTTT. Translation gives CASSLYGGALASGDTQYF.

The chain links TRBV20-1 to TRBJ2-7; D may correspond to TRBD1 or TRBD2 (6 bases each). V lost 7 bases to trimming and J lost 4 bases, with 20 bases between them. The germline V gene has CDR1 DFQATT and CDR2 SNEGSKA (reference sequence). This CDR3 spans 14 amino acids. DNA for the CDR3: TGCAGTGGCCTCCGAGGGGGGTCTGTATACGAGCAGTACTTC. The encoded protein is CSGLRGGSVYEQYF.

The gene calls are TRBV5-6 and TRBJ2-3; the match to TRBD2 covers 14 bases. The CDR3 consists of 15 residues. The trim removed 4 bases at V and 9 bases at J, leaving 7 bases unmatched. CDR1 and CDR2 from the germline V gene are SGHDT and YYEEEE. CDR3 coding DNA: TGTGCCAGCAGCCTTGGACTAGCGGGAGGTTCCACGCAGTATTTT. Translation: CASSLGLAGGSTQYF.

The genes are TRBV5-4 and TRBJ1-2, with 8 bases lining up with TRBD1. Losses at the gene ends were 4 bases for V and 2 bases for J; bases not matched to a gene: 4. This CDR3 contains 14 residues. The germline CDR1 and CDR2 sequences are SGHNT and YYREEE (reference sequence). CDR3 DNA: TGTGCCAGCAGCATTGACAGGGGAAACTATGGCTACACCTTC. This sequence encodes CASSIDRGNYGYTF.